This T cell receptor beta chain was sequenced in a study of T-cell reconstitution after alpha-beta-depleted transplantation in children. The sample holds many counts of this clonotype. Researchers prepared the TCRbeta library using unique molecular identifiers, the study reports. TCRdb reprocessed the PCR reads with MiXCR, giving one entry per CDR3 protein. The table lists about 460,000 distinct CDR3 sequences, 9.5% to 15% of them singletons. Sample: PBMCs from the stem cell graft donor, taken from the stem cell graft. This receptor was taken from a human donor who donated a stem cell graft to a child with combined immunodeficiency.

The CDR3 DNA follows: TGTGCCAGCAGGACGTGGGACACCGGGGAGCTGTTTTTT. Protein product: CASRTWDTGELFF. The chain recombines TRBV6-1 with TRBJ2-2; no reliable D call. Germline V gives CDR1 MNHNS, CDR2 SASEGT. V was shortened by 6 bases and J by 3 bases, with 8 bases between the two germline ends. This CDR3 region has 13 residues.